One sample yielded the 32 T cell receptor beta chains listed below, sequenced in a study of cytomegalovirus exposure and HLA in healthy donors. PCR primers comprised 60 Vbeta and 13 Jbeta primers. Using immunoSEQ multiplex PCR, the repertoire was profiled, and TCRdb retains in-frame clones only, with some absent. The table includes around 78,000 clones, 80% detected once. Material for sequencing was PBMCs. The receptor source for this set is a male donor in good health and CMV-seronegative.

The CDR3 coding sequence is TGTGCCAGCAGCCAAGATGTGCGGGGGGAAGAGACCCAGTACTTC. It codes for CASSQDVRGEETQYF. The chain has TRBV4-2 and TRBJ2-5; TRBD2 matches at 8 bases. CDR3 length equals 15 residues. Germline V lookup: CDR1 LGHNA, CDR2 YNFKEQ. Trimming at V came to 0 bases and at J to 3 bases, leaving 3 bases not matched to a gene.

The chain couples TRBV21-1 to TRBJ1-2; whether TRBD1, the table's D call, matches the DNA was not checked. TRBV21-1 is annotated as a pseudogene. CDR3 size: 16 residues. CDR3 sequence: CASSKTDRPLIYGYTF. CDR3 in DNA: TGTGCCAGCAGCAAAACAGACAGGCCACTCATCTATGGCTACACCTTC.

The J gene is TRBJ1-6, the V gene TRBV9; perhaps TRBD1 as D (5 bases). The CDR3 covers 16 residues. Germline V CDR1 and CDR2: SGDLS, YYNGEE. Trimming took 3 bases from V and 7 from J, leaving 17 bases between them. The CDR3 nucleotides read TGTGCCAGCAGCGGTCAATCAGGGATGGGGAATTCACCCCTCCACTTT. Translating gives CASSGQSGMGNSPLHF.

The chain employs TRBV20-1 and TRBJ2-5; TRBD1 might be the D (6 bases). The germline V and J ends were trimmed by 6 bases and 7 bases, with 12 bases remaining between them. Germline V CDR1 and CDR2: DFQATT, SNEGSKA (reference sequence). The CDR3 covers 11 residues. The CDR3 here is CSASPQGTQYF. The DNA for the CDR3 is TGCAGTGCCAGCCCACAGGGGACCCAGTACTTC.

The rearrangement links TRBV5-1 to TRBJ2-1; D is perhaps TRBD2 (6 bases). The CDR3 contains 16 residues. V was cut by 0 bases and J by 2 bases, with 12 bases left in between. Germline V CDR1 and CDR2: SGHRS, YFSETQ. The CDR3 DNA follows: TGCGCCAGCAGCTTGGCGGGCGGGACGACCTACAATGAGCAGTTCTTC. Translated, it gives CASSLAGGTTYNEQFF.

This clone was picked up a small number of times. The rearrangement links TRBV9 to TRBJ2-3, with D maybe TRBD2 (5 bases). V lost 3 bases, J lost 2 bases, and 13 bases lay in between. In germline, CDR1 is SGDLS, CDR2 YYNGEE. This CDR3 region has 15 residues. The CDR3 region is CASSASSQPTDTQYF. The CDR3 DNA reads TGTGCCAGCAGCGCCTCTAGCCAACCCACAGATACGCAGTATTTT.

This clone appeared once. V is TRBV5-1 and J is TRBJ2-2, with 13 bases that match TRBD2. The germline CDR1 and CDR2 sequences are SGHRS and YFSETQ. V shed 4 bases and J 5 bases; nucleotides not matched to a gene: 2. The CDR3 runs 15 residues. This CDR3 reads CASSLGLAGTGELFF. The DNA for the CDR3 is TGCGCCAGCAGCCTGGGACTAGCGGGAACCGGGGAGCTGTTTTTT.

The rearrangement uses TRBV9 and TRBJ2-6; D call uncertain. Trimming shortened V by 3 bases and J by 2 bases, and 6 bases separated the two germline ends. The V gene's germline CDR1 is SGDLS and CDR2 YYNGEE. The CDR3 loop spans 14 amino acids. CDR3 bases: TGTGCCAGCAGCGCCCCGGCTGGGGCCAACGTCCTGACTTTC. Encoded protein: CASSAPAGANVLTF.

The rearrangement links TRBV18 to TRBJ2-7, with D perhaps TRBD1 (6 bases). The V end lost 6 bases, the J end lost 0 bases, and 18 bases lay between the germline ends. The germline gives CDR1 KGHSH, CDR2 LQKENI. This CDR3 contains 16 residues. CDR3 sequence: CASSPTGPQSSYEQYF. The DNA of the CDR3 is TGTGCCAGCTCCCCCACAGGGCCACAAAGCTCCTACGAGCAGTACTTC.

V is TRBV7-9 and J is TRBJ1-4; tentative D call: TRBD1 (6 bases). The V end lost 4 bases, the J end lost 0 bases, and 18 bases lay between the germline ends. CDR1 SEHNR and CDR2 FQNEAQ come from the germline V gene (reference sequence). This CDR3 spans 18 amino acids. The CDR3 loop reads CASSSNSGANPTNEKLFF. CDR3 coding DNA: TGTGCCAGCAGCTCCAACTCAGGGGCGAACCCAACTAATGAAAAACTGTTTTTT.

CDR3 DNA sequence: TGTGCCACCAGCAGAGATAAGGGGGACTATGGCTACACCTTC. It translates to CATSRDKGDYGYTF. The gene calls are TRBV15 and TRBJ1-2, with D tentatively TRBD1 (6 bases). CDR1 and CDR2 from the germline V gene are LNHNV and YYDKDF (reference sequence). This CDR3 comprises 14 residues. The V gene lost 0 bases and the J gene lost 3 bases, with 8 bases spanning the gap. The full variable domain, completed using reference TRBV15 and TRBJ1-2, is DAMVIQNPRYQVTQFGKPVTLSCSQTLNHNVMYWYQQKSSQAPKLLFHYYDKDFNNEADTPDNFQSRRPNTSFCFLDIRSPGLGDTAMYLCATSRDKGDYGYTFGSGTRLTVV.

This chain uses TRBV12-5 with TRBJ1-5; D call uncertain. The V end was cut by 8 bases, the J end by 0 bases, with 17 bases between. The CDR3 sequence is 16 residues long. Germline assignment: CDR1 LGHNT and CDR2 FRNRAP. The CDR3 sequence: CASSLGGAGSNQPQHF. The DNA for the CDR3 is TGTGCTAGTAGCTTGGGAGGAGCCGGTAGCAATCAGCCCCAGCATTTT.

The chain links TRBV7-2 to TRBJ1-1; D gene ambiguous. V was cut by 5 bases and J by 1 base, with 8 bases left in between. Germline CDR1 and CDR2: SGHTA and FQGNSA. The CDR3 is 13 residues long. CDR3 DNA sequence: TGTGCCAGCAGCGGGCAGAAGAACACTGAAGCTTTCTTT. Translation gives CASSGQKNTEAFF.

CDR3 sequence: CAWSVLAGGEQFF. DNA for the CDR3: TGTGCCTGGAGTGTTCTAGCGGGAGGTGAGCAGTTCTTC. The chain employs TRBV30 and TRBJ2-1; 11 nucleotides align to TRBD2. The trim removed 0 bases at V and 9 bases at J, leaving 1 base unmatched. The CDR3 totals 13 residues. Per the germline V gene, CDR1 is GTSNPN and CDR2 is SVGIG (reference sequence).

CDR3 in amino acids: CASSLDVGQEAFF. The DNA of the CDR3 is TGCGCCAGCAGCTTGGACGTGGGCCAAGAAGCTTTCTTT. The chain combines TRBV5-1 with TRBJ1-1; D gene ambiguous. The ends were cut back, 0 bases at V and 8 bases at J, with 11 bases in the middle. Germline CDR1 SGHRS, CDR2 YFSETQ. The CDR3 contains 13 residues.

CDR3 sequence (DNA): TGTGCCAGCAGCCCCGGACAGGGTTCGTCCGGGGCCAACGTCCTGACTTTC. It encodes CASSPGQGSSGANVLTF. V and J are TRBV11-3 and TRBJ2-6; 8 nucleotides agree with TRBD1. CDR1 is SGHNT, CDR2 YENEEA, per germline. The V segment lost 5 bases and the J segment 4 bases; nucleotides outside the gene matches: 10. The CDR3 is 17 amino acids.

The J gene is TRBJ1-1, the V gene TRBV15, with unresolved D. CDR1 LNHNV and CDR2 YYDKDF come from the germline V gene (reference sequence). The length of the CDR3 is 13 residues. V lost 5 bases, J lost 8 bases, and 15 bases lay in between. Here the CDR3 reads CATSPPGSFEAFF. The CDR3 bases are TGTGCCACCAGCCCCCCGGGTAGCTTCGAAGCTTTCTTT.

The chain links TRBV27 to TRBJ2-6, with TRBD1 as a possible D gene (6 bases). Germline V CDR1 and CDR2: MNHEY, SMNVEV (reference sequence). V gave up 6 bases and J gave up 2 bases, with 17 bases separating them. The CDR3 loop spans 17 amino acids. The CDR3 is CASSILTGPTGANVLTF. The CDR3 region has the DNA TGTGCCAGCAGCATCTTGACAGGACCAACTGGGGCCAACGTCCTGACTTTC. Using reference TRBV27 and TRBJ2-6 for the parts outside the CDR3, the full variable domain is EAQVTQNPRYLITVTGKKLTVTCSQNMNHEYMSWYRQDPGLGLRQIYYSMNVEVTDKGDVPEGYKVSRKEKRNFPLILESPSPNQTSLYFCASSILTGPTGANVLTFGAGSRLTVL.

V is TRBV7-6 and J is TRBJ1-3, with a weak D call TRBD1 (6 bases). The CDR3 loop spans 15 amino acids. V dropped 4 bases and J dropped 8 bases, with 18 bases sitting between them. The V gene's germline CDR1 is SGHVS and CDR2 FNYEAQ. CDR3 in amino acids: CASSSPGGAGDTIYF. As DNA, the CDR3 is TGTGCCAGCAGCTCGCCGGGGGGCGCGGGGGACACCATATATTTT.

This clone occurred once. The CDR3 loop is CASSSSTGGAYEQYF. CDR3 nucleotides: TGTGCCAGCAGCTCCTCGACAGGGGGAGCTTACGAGCAGTACTTC. This rearrangement joins TRBV21-1 to TRBJ2-7; the listed D gene, TRBD1, was not tested against the DNA. TRBV21-1 counts as a pseudogene. This CDR3 has 15 amino acids.

The chain joins TRBV7-3 to TRBJ2-5; D is perhaps TRBD1 (5 bases). There are 15 residues in the CDR3. Germline CDR1 and CDR2: SGHTA and FQGTGA. The germline V and J ends were trimmed by 0 bases and 4 bases, with 12 bases remaining between them. The chain's CDR3 is CASSLTVSGRETQYF. CDR3 nucleotide sequence: TGTGCCAGCAGCTTAACTGTGTCAGGGCGAGAGACCCAGTACTTC.

V usage is TRBV19 and J usage is TRBJ1-5; 9 bases fit TRBD1. CDR1 and CDR2 from the germline V gene are LNHDA and SQIVND (reference sequence). Trimming cost V 8 bases and J 6 bases; bases outside gene matches: 11. The CDR3 loop spans 15 amino acids. The CDR3 region has the DNA TGTGCCAGTGGGCTTCACAGGGGGCAGGGTCAGCCCCAGCATTTT. Translated, it gives CASGLHRGQGQPQHF.

The chain combines TRBV18 with TRBJ2-7; 11 bases are shared with TRBD2. The CDR3 is made up of 16 amino acids. The ends lost 3 bases at V and 6 bases at J; junction bases unmatched: 10. CDR1 and CDR2 from the germline V gene are KGHSH and LQKENI. Here the CDR3 reads CASSPIAGGPQGEQYF. DNA of the CDR3: TGTGCCAGCTCACCGATAGCGGGAGGGCCTCAGGGCGAGCAGTACTTC.

A remark on this clone: One end of the junction is discordant with germline, which a read error may explain. V is TRBV6-6 and J is TRBJ1-2, with 7 bases identical to TRBD1. CDR1 MNHNY and CDR2 SVGAGI come from the germline V gene (reference sequence). The CDR3 sequence is 16 residues long. CDR3 region: CASSRAPGQQNYGYPF. The CDR3 nucleotides read TGTGCCAGCAGTCGGGCACCGGGACAGCAAAACTATGGCTACCCCTTC.

The chain recombines TRBV6-5 with TRBJ1-4; 8 bases line up with TRBD1. CDR1 is MNHEY and CDR2 is SVGAGI in the germline V gene. This CDR3 spans 13 amino acids. V shed 7 bases, J shed 8 bases, and the junction held 6 bases outside the gene matches. CDR3 protein: CASKPGGTEKLFF. The CDR3 bases are TGTGCCAGCAAGCCAGGGGGCACGGAAAAACTGTTTTTT.

Concerning this clone: The junction differs from germline at one of its ends, possibly a read error. This chain links TRBV7-9 with TRBJ1-4; the match to TRBD1 covers 7 bases. CDR3 length: 12 residues. Germline V gene lookup returns CDR1 SEHNR and CDR2 FQNEAQ (reference sequence). The chain's CDR3 is CSSSLRGQYLFF. The DNA of the CDR3 is TGTTCCAGCAGCTTAAGGGGGCAGTACCTGTTTTTT. The complete variable domain, with remaining parts taken from reference TRBV7-9 and TRBJ1-4, reads DTGVSQNPRHKITKRGQNVTFRCDPISEHNRLYWYRQTLGQGPEFLTYFQNEAQLEKSRLLSDRFSAERPKGSFSTLEIQRTEQGDSAMYLCSSSLRGQYLFFGSGTQLSVL.

This rearrangement joins TRBV6-1 to TRBJ2-5; D not certain. Trimming cost V 6 bases and J 2 bases, with 16 bases left between them. Per germline, CDR1 MNHNS and CDR2 SASEGT. This CDR3 has 15 amino acids. The CDR3 loop reads CASSPSSSPQETQYF. Written as DNA, the CDR3 is TGTGCCAGCAGCCCTAGTTCATCCCCACAAGAGACCCAGTACTTC.

This clone has just one count. This chain uses TRBV7-9 with TRBJ2-5, with unresolved D. Per germline, CDR1 SEHNR and CDR2 FQNEAQ (reference sequence). Trimming took off 2 bases at V and 2 bases at J, with 9 bases between the two ends. The CDR3 has 14 amino acids. CDR3 sequence reads: CASSLNGIQETQYF. CDR3 nucleotide sequence: TGTGCCAGCAGCTTAAACGGTATTCAAGAGACCCAGTACTTC.

This rearrangement joins TRBV11-2 to TRBJ1-4; D ambiguous. This CDR3 spans 13 amino acids. CDR1 and CDR2 from the germline V gene are SGHAT and FQNNGV. V lost 5 bases, J lost 8 bases, and 12 bases lay in between. The CDR3 coding sequence is TGTGCCAGCAGCCCTGGGGAGGCAGAAAAACTGTTTTTT. Its protein product is CASSPGEAEKLFF.

J is TRBJ1-2 and V is TRBV27; 12 positions match TRBD1. CDR3 length: 16 amino acids. The V gene end was trimmed by 4 bases and the J gene end by 7 bases; junction bases not matched to a gene: 10. Germline V lookup: CDR1 MNHEY, CDR2 SMNVEV (reference sequence). The CDR3 spells CASSSYPGQGASGYTF. CDR3 sequence (DNA): TGTGCCAGCAGTTCATATCCGGGACAGGGGGCCTCTGGCTACACCTTC.

The V and J genes are TRBV11-2 and TRBJ2-1; D not certain. Trimming shortened V by 3 bases and J by 6 bases, and 18 bases separated the two germline ends. The CDR3 has 16 residues. CDR1 is SGHAT and CDR2 is FQNNGV in the germline V gene. CDR3 in amino acids: CASSFRLSKVVNEQFF. CDR3 coding DNA: TGTGCCAGCAGCTTTAGACTCAGCAAGGTTGTCAATGAGCAGTTCTTC.

As concerns this clone: The junction departs from germline at one end; a sequencing error may be responsible. This sequence joins TRBV27 and TRBJ2-7; possibly TRBD2 for D (6 bases). CDR1 and CDR2 (germline): MNHEY, SMNVEV (reference sequence). CDR3 length equals 18 residues. This CDR3 is CASSPAPGLKPLSSEQYF. The CDR3 DNA sequence: TGTGCCAGCAGCCCCGCCCCGGGACTCAAACCTCTCTCCTCCGAGCAGTACTTC.